The clone carrying this TCR beta chain was seen more than once but under ten times. The source of the sample is a study of control samples from healthy donors and cancer patients. Data came from immunoSEQ multiplex PCR; TCRdb stores just in-frame clones and leaves some out. The data contain about 230,000 clones, approximately 80% of them singletons. With 0 bases clipped from V and 1 base from J, the junction kept 7 bases outside the gene matches. The CDR3 is 16 amino acids. Germline V CDR1 and CDR2: SGDLS, YYNGEE. Source material: PBMCs. This clonotype was sampled from a woman aged 55 to 70 with lung cancer. The rearrangement joins TRBV9 to TRBJ2-7, with TRBD1 matching 7 bases. The CDR3 here is CASSVDPDRPSYEQYF. CDR3 nucleotide sequence: TGTGCCAGCAGCGTAGACCCGGACAGGCCGTCCTACGAGCAGTACTTC.